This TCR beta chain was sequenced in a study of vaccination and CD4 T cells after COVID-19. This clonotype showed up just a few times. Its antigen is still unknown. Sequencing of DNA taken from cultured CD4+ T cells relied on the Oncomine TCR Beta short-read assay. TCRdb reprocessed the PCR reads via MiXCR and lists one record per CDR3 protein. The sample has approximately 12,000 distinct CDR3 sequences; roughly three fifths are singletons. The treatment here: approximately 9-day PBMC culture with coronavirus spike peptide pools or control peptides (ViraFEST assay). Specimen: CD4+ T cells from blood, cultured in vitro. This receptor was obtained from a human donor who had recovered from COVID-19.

CDR3 nucleotides: TGTGCCAGCAGCTCCTTAGCGGGGGGCTACGAGCAGTACTTC. As protein: CASSSLAGGYEQYF. This chain links TRBV7-6 with TRBJ2-7; 10 bases line up with TRBD2. CDR1 and CDR2 from the germline V gene are SGHVS and FNYEAQ. Unmatched junction bases numbered 3, after V lost 4 bases and J lost 3 bases. This CDR3 is built from 14 residues.